Below are 11 T cell receptor beta chains sequenced from a single sample in a study of cytomegalovirus exposure and HLA in healthy donors. 13 Jbeta primers and 60 Vbeta primers were used for the PCR. Libraries were prepared by immunoSEQ multiplex PCR; TCRdb keeps only in-frame clonotypes and omits some of them. Of 80,000 to 95,000 clones detected, more than 80% appear once; the ten largest clones hold over 1.5%. Sample: PBMCs. All receptors come from a woman aged 30 to 39 in good health and CMV-seronegative.

The rearrangement joins TRBV11-1 to TRBJ2-1; 10 bases are a match to TRBD1. Trimming cost V 8 bases and J 6 bases; bases outside gene matches: 10. This CDR3 has 15 amino acids. CDR1 is SGHAT and CDR2 is FQDESV in the germline V gene (reference sequence). Written as DNA, the CDR3 is TGTGCCAGCGGAACCGGGACAGGGGCCTTCAATGAGCAGTTCTTC. It is translated as CASGTGTGAFNEQFF.

The CDR3 nucleotides read TGCGCCAGCAGCCAAGAGGGCAGGGGATCCTACGAGCAGTACTTC. It is translated as CASSQEGRGSYEQYF. V is TRBV4-3 and J is TRBJ2-7; maybe TRBD1 (6 bases). V was shortened by 0 bases and J by 1 base, with 10 bases between the two germline ends. Germline lookup yields CDR1 LGHNA and CDR2 YSLEER. The CDR3 extends over 15 amino acids.

This chain links TRBV11-3 with TRBJ2-1; 8 bases match TRBD1. The trim removed 4 bases at V and 8 bases at J, leaving 10 bases unmatched. This CDR3 comprises 15 residues. The V gene's germline CDR1 is SGHNT and CDR2 YENEEA. In DNA, the CDR3 is TGTGCCAGCAGCTCGCCGGAGACAGGGGTGGATGAGCAGTTCTTC. It is translated as CASSSPETGVDEQFF. Full variable domain (missing parts from reference TRBV11-3 and TRBJ2-1): EAGVVQSPRYKIIEKKQPVAFWCNPISGHNTLYWYLQNLGQGPELLIRYENEEAVDDSQLPKDRFSAERLKGVDSTLKIQPAELGDSAVYLCASSSPETGVDEQFFGPGTRLTVL.

In this sample, this clone turned up once. The chain carries TRBV28 and TRBJ2-7, with D perhaps matching TRBD2 (5 bases). The germline V gene encodes CDR1 MDHEN and CDR2 SYDVKM. Trimming pared 0 bases from V and 2 bases from J, leaving 14 bases between. The CDR3 runs to 16 residues. CDR3 DNA: TGTGCCAGCAGTTTATGGCATACTAGGATGCCCTACGAGCAGTACTTC. Protein sequence: CASSLWHTRMPYEQYF. The variable domain in full, completed from reference TRBV28 and TRBJ2-7, reads DVKVTQSSRYLVKRTGEKVFLECVQDMDHENMFWYRQDPGLGLRLIYFSYDVKMKEKGDIPEGYSVSREKKERFSLILESASTNQTSMYLCASSLWHTRMPYEQYFGPGTRLTVT.

The chain couples TRBV15 to TRBJ2-6, with 8 nucleotides matching TRBD1. V was clipped by 5 bases and J by 0 bases; unmatched bases: 12. Germline V lookup: CDR1 LNHNV, CDR2 YYDKDF (reference sequence). There are 19 residues in the CDR3. The CDR3 region has the DNA TGTGCCACCAGCGGAGGACCGGGACAGGTGATCTCTGGGGCCAACGTCCTGACTTTC. Translation: CATSGGPGQVISGANVLTF.

This chain connects TRBV4-1 to TRBJ1-5; TRBD1 agrees at 7 bases. Germline-derived CDR1 and CDR2 are MGHRA and YSYEKL. The V gene end was trimmed by 1 base and the J gene end by 6 bases; junction bases not matched to a gene: 9. This CDR3 is built from 16 residues. This CDR3 reads CASSQGSSGDSQPQHF. The DNA for the CDR3 is TGCGCCAGCAGCCAAGGGTCATCAGGGGACAGTCAGCCCCAGCATTTT.

The chain couples TRBV7-2 to TRBJ2-1; 7 bases match TRBD2. This CDR3 has 19 residues. Germline values: CDR1 SGHTA, CDR2 FQGNSA. The junction had 21 bases not matched to a gene; V was cut back by 3 bases and J by 7 bases. CDR3 bases: TGTGCCAGCAGCTTGGTCCAGGGATGGGGGAGGGCCTTGACGAATGAGCAGTTCTTC. Its protein is CASSLVQGWGRALTNEQFF.

The J gene is TRBJ2-3, the V gene TRBV27, with TRBD1 as a possible D gene (8 bases). In germline, CDR1 is MNHEY, CDR2 SMNVEV (reference sequence). The CDR3 spans 16 residues. V shed 5 bases and J shed 2 bases, with 17 bases lying between them. This CDR3 reads CASSPRGRGNTDTQYF. The CDR3 DNA sequence: TGTGCCAGCAGTCCCAGGGGGCGGGGGAACACAGATACGCAGTATTTT.

The chain links TRBV7-8 to TRBJ2-2, with 7 bases identical to TRBD1. J was trimmed by 5 bases and V by 4 bases; bases with no gene match: 1. The V gene's germline CDR1 is SGHVS and CDR2 FQNEAQ. The CDR3 is 13 residues long. The CDR3 spells CASSSTGTGELFF. CDR3 DNA: TGTGCCAGCAGCTCGACAGGGACCGGGGAGCTGTTTTTT.

The gene calls are TRBV6-1 and TRBJ2-5; TRBD1 aligns across 9 bases. The closer fit of TRBJ2-7 to the DNA end suggests the J call may be wrong. The length of the CDR3 is 14 residues. The germline V gene has CDR1 MNHNS and CDR2 SASEGT. In DNA, the CDR3 is TGTGCCAGCAGGGGGACAGGGTCTTCCTACGAGCAGTACTTC. It codes for CASRGTGSSYEQYF.

The chain links TRBV4-3 to TRBJ2-1; 12 bases are shared with TRBD2. This CDR3 spans 16 amino acids. V gave up 4 bases and J gave up 3 bases; unmatched junction bases: 4. Germline V gene sequence: CDR1 LGHNA, CDR2 YSLEER. CDR3: CASSRLTSGSYNEQFF. For the CDR3, the DNA is TGCGCCAGCAGCCGCCTGACTAGCGGGAGCTACAATGAGCAGTTCTTC.